These 20 T cell receptor beta chains share one sample of origin, sequenced in a study of tumor-infiltrating lymphocytes in primary liver carcinoma. From unsorted bulk tissue weighing roughly 17-31 mg, DNA and RNA were co-extracted. With a constant-region primer, TCR beta cDNA was made from around 520 ng of total RNA. Construction of TCR beta libraries relied on three successive nested multiplex PCR rounds employing slightly modified ARM-PCR. TRBV1-TRBV30 forward primers paired with a C-beta reverse primer were used in the first two PCR rounds, which ran approximately 11 cycles each. TCRdb called the multiplex PCR reads again in MiXCR, with one record for every CDR3 protein. The table shows approximately 64,000 distinct CDR3 sequences, with about three quarters occurring only once. Specimen: liver tumor tissue from sampling region 4. Described subset: tumor region T4, right-lateral pole. These receptors came from a man aged 35 to 55 with primary liver carcinoma and hepatitis B virus infection.

This clonotype was counted once. The CDR3 region has the DNA TGTGCCAGCAGCCGGGACCGACACAATGAGCAGTTCTTC. This gives the protein CASSRDRHNEQFF. The gene calls are TRBV7-6 and TRBJ2-1, with D perhaps given as TRBD1 or TRBD2 (5 bases each). From germline, CDR1 is SGHVS and CDR2 FNYEAQ. The V gene lost 5 bases and the J gene lost 5 bases, with 10 bases spanning the gap. CDR3 length: 13 residues.

For this clonotype: With a much larger clone just one base away, this may be a read error. This rearrangement joins TRBV10-2 to TRBJ1-1; D remains unclear. The CDR3 loop spans 13 amino acids. V lost 3 bases and J 2 bases, leaving 7 bases between the germline ends. Germline values: CDR1 WSHSY, CDR2 SAAADI. The CDR3 DNA reads TGCGCCAGCAGTGAACTAGAAAACACTGAAGCTTTCTTT. This sequence encodes CASSELENTEAFF.

At least ten counts were recorded for this clonotype. The chain links TRBV29-1 to TRBJ2-2; no reliable D call. Per the germline V gene, CDR1 is SQVTM and CDR2 is ANQGSEA. Between the trimmed V and J ends, which lost 4 bases and 4 bases, there was a span of 13 bases. The length of the CDR3 is 14 residues. The CDR3 is CSVVFQETTGELFF. CDR3 in DNA: TGCAGCGTTGTATTTCAGGAGACCACCGGGGAGCTGTTTTTT.

Details on this clonotype: The conserved closing phenylalanine or tryptophan is absent in this CDR3, likely reflecting a read error. The V gene is TRBV12-3 or TRBV12-4, the J gene TRBJ2-5; TRBD2 is a possible D gene (5 bases). V shed 5 bases and J shed 3 bases, with 13 bases lying between them. The CDR3 sequence is 14 residues long. CDR3 nucleotide sequence: TGTGCCAGCAGTCCCACCGGGGTTGAAGAGACCCAGTACTTG. It codes for CASSPTGVEETQYL.

This clonotype was counted a few times. The CDR3 carries no conserved terminal phenylalanine or tryptophan, so it likely arises from a read error. Because the CDR3's place on the DNA is in doubt, the DNA is left out and the CDR3 is given as listed by TCRdb. This chain uses TRBV11-1 with TRBJ2-3; the tabulated D call, TRBD2, remains unverified against the DNA. Germline lookup yields CDR1 SGHAT and CDR2 FQDESV (reference sequence). The CDR3 contains 14 residues when both ends are counted. CDR3 sequence reads: CASSLRQRAGESHV.

In regard to this clonotype: An end of the junction does not agree with germline; a read error may underlie this. The chain joins TRBV12-3 or TRBV12-4 to TRBJ2-1; unclear D gene. CDR3 length: 14 amino acids. CDR3 protein: CATTQESAYNEQLF. In DNA, the CDR3 is TGTGCCACAACTCAGGAGTCCGCCTACAATGAGCAGCTCTTC.

This chain uses TRBV29-1 with TRBJ2-7; D not resolved. Germline V gene sequence: CDR1 SQVTM, CDR2 ANQGSEA. The CDR3 covers 13 residues. Trimming cost V 8 bases and J 3 bases, with 17 bases left between them. The CDR3 DNA reads TGCAGCACCATTCCAGTGACAAACTACGAGCAGTACTTC. This encodes CSTIPVTNYEQYF.

In the case of this clonotype: Sequence at one end of the junction differs from germline and may be a read error. The chain employs TRBV5-4 and TRBJ2-2; TRBD2 matches at 8 bases. The length of the CDR3 is 14 residues. Per the germline V gene, CDR1 is SGHNT and CDR2 is YYREEE (reference sequence). The CDR3 spells CARSFRAKRGGLFF. The CDR3 DNA is TGTGCCCGCAGCTTCCGGGCCAAACGGGGGGGGCTGTTTTTT.

About this clonotype itself: At one of its ends the junction is not consistent with the germline gene, which may arise from a read error. The J gene is TRBJ2-2, the V gene TRBV12-3 or TRBV12-4, with 10 bases fitting TRBD2. CDR3 length equals 17 residues. The CDR3 nucleotides are TGTGCCAGCAGTTTCCGGGGTAGCGGGAGGAACACCGGGGAGATGCTTTTT. Amino acid sequence: CASSFRGSGRNTGEMLF.

Comment on this clonotype: A read error may produce the germline difference seen at one junction end. The rearrangement joins TRBV5-1 to TRBJ1-2; no definite D call. This CDR3 contains 13 residues. CDR1 and CDR2 (germline): SGHRS, YFSETQ. The CDR3 is CASSFDKNCGYAF. The CDR3 DNA is TGCGCCAGCAGTTTTGACAAAAACTGTGGCTACGCCTTC.

About this clonotype itself: The junction departs from germline at one end; a sequencing error may be responsible. The chain couples TRBV5-6 to TRBJ2-7; D is undetermined. Germline CDR1 SGHDT, CDR2 YYEEEE. This CDR3 has 13 amino acids. The CDR3 reads CPSTLATGFWQYF. The CDR3 DNA is TGTCCCAGCACCTTGGCAACCGGGTTTTGGCAGTACTTC.

Ten or more counts support this clonotype. The V call is TRBV6-2 or TRBV6-3, the J call TRBJ2-1; D is unresolved. V gave up 3 bases and J gave up 3 bases, with 12 bases separating them. Germline CDR1 MNHEY, CDR2 SVGEGT. The CDR3 totals 15 residues. CDR3 bases: TGTGCCAGCAGTTATGAGATCGTTGGCTACAATGAGCAGTTCTTC. Translation gives CASSYEIVGYNEQFF.

Comments on this clonotype: The missing conserved phenylalanine or tryptophan at the end of this CDR3 makes a read error likely. The chain has TRBV4-2 and TRBJ2-1; 9 positions match TRBD2. This CDR3 region has 15 residues. CDR1 and CDR2 (germline): LGHNA, YNFKEQ. The V gene end was trimmed by 6 bases and the J gene end by 4 bases; junction bases not matched to a gene: 7. CDR3 in DNA: TGTGCCAGCAGATTACGGACTAGCGAGTACAATGAGCAGTTCTTA. It translates to CASRLRTSEYNEQFL.

In this sample, this clonotype turned up once. This chain connects TRBV11-2 to TRBJ2-5; TRBD2 might be the D (6 bases). In germline, CDR1 is SGHAT, CDR2 FQNNGV. V lost 8 bases and J lost 3, with 22 bases in between. This CDR3 has 16 amino acids. In DNA form, the CDR3 reads TGTGCCAGCCACCAAACTCCTGACGGCGGGAAAGAGACCCAGTACTTC. It encodes CASHQTPDGGKETQYF.

As concerns this clonotype: A clone one base away is much larger, so this may be a read error. V gene TRBV7-3 combines with J gene TRBJ2-2; a weak D match, TRBD2 (6 bases). CDR3 length: 16 residues. Trimming took off 7 bases at V and 1 base at J, with 16 bases between the two ends. CDR1 is SGHTA and CDR2 is FQGTGA in the germline V gene. This CDR3 is CASIPTGTENTGELFF. Here the CDR3 DNA reads TGTGCCAGCATCCCTACGGGGACTGAGAACACCGGGGAGCTGTTTTTT.

About this clonotype: One end of the junction varies from germline; a read error may be responsible. This rearrangement joins TRBV6-1 to TRBJ2-1; D call uncertain. Germline V lookup: CDR1 MNHNS, CDR2 SASEGT. CDR3 length: 13 residues. Written as DNA, the CDR3 is TGTGTCAGCAGTGAATCGCTAGGGTTTGAGCAGTTCTTC. Translated: CVSSESLGFEQFF.

Concerning this clonotype itself: A clone one base away is much larger, so this may be a read error. This chain connects TRBV11-2 to TRBJ2-2; no reliable D call. The CDR3 spans 17 residues. Germline-derived CDR1 and CDR2 are SGHAT and FQNNGV. CDR3 amino acids: CTSSLVRTYPWTGELFF. CDR3 coding DNA: TGTACCAGCAGCTTAGTTCGGACGTACCCATGGACCGGGGAGCTGTTTTTT.

For this clonotype: With a much larger clone just one base away, this may be a read error. The CDR3 region has the DNA TGTGCCAGCAGCCCCGGGACTAGCGGGACCATCCAAGAGACCAAGTACTTC. It encodes CASSPGTSGTIQETKYF. The chain employs TRBV7-9 and TRBJ2-5, with 13 bases that match TRBD2. The CDR3 is 17 residues long. CDR1 SEHNR and CDR2 FQNEAQ come from the germline V gene (reference sequence).

This clonotype appeared a few times. This may stem from a read error, because a much larger clone lies one nucleotide away. The CDR3, as DNA: TGTGCCAGCAGCTCAGGACAGGTTGACACCGGGGAGCTGTTTTTT. Its translation is CASSSGQVDTGELFF. V is TRBV11-3 and J is TRBJ2-2; TRBD1 matches at 7 bases. The ends lost 4 bases at V and 3 bases at J; junction bases unmatched: 5. Germline lookup yields CDR1 SGHNT and CDR2 YENEEA. The CDR3 contains 15 residues.

On this clonotype: One end of the junction is discordant with germline, which a read error may explain. V gene TRBV29-1 combines with J gene TRBJ2-3; 7 bases are a match to TRBD1. The germline V gene encodes CDR1 SQVTM and CDR2 ANQGSEA. This CDR3 has 14 amino acids. CDR3 sequence reads: CSASPGQYTGTQYF. In nucleotides, the CDR3 is TGCAGCGCGAGCCCGGGACAGTACACAGGTACGCAGTATTTT.